A selection of T cell receptor beta chains follows, all from one sample in a study of OX40 agonist ivuxolimab in advanced cancers. Generated by immunoSEQ multiplex PCR, the TCRdb table keeps only in-frame clones and is missing some. The data contain around 11,000 clones, around 80% of them singletons. Sample: CD4+ or CD8+ T cells sorted from blood, taken in a trial of the OX40 agonist ivuxolimab. All receptors come from an adult with an advanced solid tumor such as melanoma, head and neck, liver or kidney cancer. Each CDR3 is given with its conserved first and last residue. The D gene is left open where the match is weak. Size is stated for part of the rows, as once, few or many counts, or as a class when the clone is expanded.

v_call	clone_size	j_call	d_call	cdr3_nt	cdr3_aa
TRBV19	-	TRBJ1-4	-	TGTGCCAGTAGTATAGATCCCAGGGGCCCTAATGAAAAACTGTTTTTT	CASSIDPRGPNEKLFF
TRBV5-4	-	TRBJ1-2	-	TGTGCCAGCAGCTTGGTCGGGACGGAAGTCTATGGCTACACCTTC	CASSLVGTEVYGYTF
TRBV6-1	once	TRBJ1-6	-	TGTGCCAGCAGTGGAGATAAGTCGCACCTCTCCTATAATTCACCCCTCCACTTT	CASSGDKSHLSYNSPLHF
TRBV5-5	-	TRBJ2-7	-	TGTGCCAGCAGCTACGGATCCTCCTACGAGCAGTACTTC	CASSYGSSYEQYF
TRBV19	-	TRBJ1-3	-	TGTGCCAGTAGTATAACAGGGCTTGCTGGAAACACCATATATTTT	CASSITGLAGNTIYF
TRBV13	-	TRBJ2-3	TRBD2	TGTGCCAGCAGCTCATTCAGCGGGAGGGTTGCAGATACGCAGTATTTT	CASSSFSGRVADTQYF
TRBV13	-	TRBJ2-7	-	TGTGCCAGCAGCACAGGACGTTACTACGAGCAGTACTTC	CASSTGRYYEQYF
TRBV5-4	-	TRBJ2-7	-	TGTGCCAGCAGCTTGGTGGCGGGCGAGCAGTACTTC	CASSLVAGEQYF
TRBV6-4	few	TRBJ2-1	-	TGTGCCAGCAGTGACTTTGGGACGGAGAGTTACAATGAGCAGTTCTTC	CASSDFGTESYNEQFF
TRBV30	once	TRBJ2-1	TRBD2	TGTGCCTCGACAAGCGGGGGGGGATACAATGAGCAGTTCTTC	CASTSGGGYNEQFF
TRBV10-1	-	TRBJ2-2	-	TGCGCCAGCAGTGCCGACTCCGGGGAGCTGTTTTTT	CASSADSGELFF
TRBV5-8	few	TRBJ1-2	-	TGTGCCAGCAGCTTGTTCGGGACATGGGAATGGAACTATGGCTACACCTTC	CASSLFGTWEWNYGYTF
TRBV4-2	-	TRBJ2-6	-	TGTGCCAGCAGCCAGGGGGGAGACTCTGGGGCCAACGTCCTGACTTTC	CASSQGGDSGANVLTF
TRBV6-5	-	TRBJ2-2	-	TGTGCCAGCAACCCAGCGGGGAACACCGGGGAGCTGTTTTTT	CASNPAGNTGELFF
TRBV15	-	TRBJ1-1	-	TGTGCCACCAGCGGAGACCCGGGGAACACTGAAGCTTTCTTT	CATSGDPGNTEAFF
TRBV19	-	TRBJ2-1	TRBD2	TGTGCCAGTTCTATCCAACTAGCGGCCTACAATGAGCAGTTCTTC	CASSIQLAAYNEQFF
TRBV5-6	-	TRBJ2-1	TRBD1	TGTGCCAGCAGAATCGGGACAGCCTACAATGAGCAGTTCTTC	CASRIGTAYNEQFF
TRBV7-9	-	TRBJ2-7	TRBD2	TGTGCCAGCAGCCCAGGACTAGCCGACGAGCAGTACTTC	CASSPGLADEQYF
TRBV9	-	TRBJ2-7	-	TGTGCCAGCAGCCCATGGGACACCGCCTACGAGCAGTACTTC	CASSPWDTAYEQYF
TRBV5-4	-	TRBJ2-7	-	TGTGCCAGCAGCTTCGTGGCAGGGAACCATAACGAGCAGTACTTC	CASSFVAGNHNEQYF
TRBV5-5	-	TRBJ1-1	TRBD1	TGTGCCAGCAGCCTGAGGGGGCCTGAATACCTGAACACTGAAGCTTTCTTT	CASSLRGPEYLNTEAFF
TRBV7-8	-	TRBJ2-7	TRBD2	TGTGCCAGCAGCTTAGGAGGACTAGCGGGGTCCTACGAGCAGTACTTC	CASSLGGLAGSYEQYF
TRBV19	medium-sized	TRBJ2-1	TRBD2	TGTGCCAGTAGTCTGAAGACTAGCGAGCCCCAAGGGAATGAGCAGTTCTTC	CASSLKTSEPQGNEQFF
TRBV6-1	once	TRBJ1-6	-	TGTGCCAGCAGAAGGGCCCTTGTTCCCTCACCCCTCCACTTT	CASRRALVPSPLHF
TRBV7-2	once	TRBJ2-7	-	TGTGCCAGCCCCCAGGGGGGACTCAGGAGCTCCTACGAGCAGTACTTC	CASPQGGLRSSYEQYF
TRBV2	-	TRBJ1-1	-	TGTGCCAGCAGTGAAATGGGACCGATGAACACTGAAGCTTTCTTT	CASSEMGPMNTEAFF
TRBV5-5	-	TRBJ2-7	-	TGTGCCAGCAGCTTGGATAGGGTCGGCGGACTCTCCTACGAGCAGTACTTC	CASSLDRVGGLSYEQYF
TRBV5-6	-	TRBJ2-4	TRBD2	TGTGCCAGCAGCGGGGGACTAGCAAAAAACATTCAGTACTTC	CASSGGLAKNIQYF
TRBV20-1	-	TRBJ2-7	-	TGCAGTGCTAGGGAGGGGTACGAGCAGTACTTC	CSAREGYEQYF
TRBV6-1	-	TRBJ2-2	TRBD1	TGTGCCAGCAGTGAAGGGACAGGGGGCGCCGGGGAGCTGTTTTTT	CASSEGTGGAGELFF
TRBV6-1	-	TRBJ2-5	-	TGTGCCAGCAGTGCCCAGGGAGCCCAAGAGACCCAGTACTTC	CASSAQGAQETQYF
TRBV27	-	TRBJ1-2	-	TGTGCCAGCAGCCCAACGACAGCATATGGCTACACCTTC	CASSPTTAYGYTF
TRBV6-5	-	TRBJ2-7	TRBD1	TGTGCCAGCAGTTTCGTGGACAGGTCCTACGAGCAGTACTTC	CASSFVDRSYEQYF
TRBV10-3	-	TRBJ1-2	-	TGTGCCATCAGTGAAGGGGGGGGCTACACCTTC	CAISEGGGYTF
TRBV19	-	TRBJ2-5	-	TGTGCCAGTAGTGAAGACCTAAGGGAGACCCAGTACTTC	CASSEDLRETQYF
TRBV7-8	-	TRBJ2-2	-	TGTGCCAGCAGCCCAACGGAAAGTGGTGTCGGGGAGCTGTTTTTT	CASSPTESGVGELFF
TRBV6-6	once	TRBJ1-3	-	TGTGCGGCCGGGGGCTCGGGAAACACCATATATTTT	CAAGGSGNTIYF
TRBV6-1	few	TRBJ2-1	-	TGTGCCAGCATAGACCAGGGAATTTACAATGAGCAGTTCTTC	CASIDQGIYNEQFF
TRBV7-5	-	TRBJ1-1	-	TGTGCCAGAAGCTTAGCGGGACAGGAGTACACTGAAGCTTTCTTT	CARSLAGQEYTEAFF
TRBV7-9	-	TRBJ2-5	-	TGTGCCAGCAGCGCGCCAGGGGAGCAGTACTTC	CASSAPGEQYF
TRBV27	-	TRBJ1-1	-	TGTGCCAGCATTTCAACAGGGGAAGCTTTCTTT	CASISTGEAFF
TRBV7-9	-	TRBJ2-1	TRBD1	TGTGCCAGCAGCCTAGGGGGGACAGGGAACAATGAGCAGTTCTTC	CASSLGGTGNNEQFF